This is a list of T cell receptor beta chains from one sample in a study of T cell responses to AZD1222 COVID-19 vaccine. Clones were sequenced by immunoSEQ multiplex PCR, and TCRdb holds only the in-frame ones, with some missing. In the table there are under 150,000 clones, more than 75% of which are singletons. The sample was peripheral blood, taken on day 0 of MenACWY control vaccination. These receptors were taken from an adult in good health. CDR3s include the opening cysteine and the closing phenylalanine or tryptophan. A D gene is named only where the DNA matches it firmly.

j_call d_call v_call cdr3_nt cdr3_aa
TRBJ2-7 - TRBV23-1 TGCGCCAGCAGTCAATCGGCCGGACCCAACGAGCAGTACTTC CASSQSAGPNEQYF
TRBJ2-7 - TRBV3-1/TRBV3-2 TGTGCCAGCAGCCACCAGGGTCGCTACGAGCAGTACTTC CASSHQGRYEQYF
TRBJ2-2 - TRBV9 TGTGCCAGCAGCGTACTAGGGCCAAACACCGGGGAGCTGTTTTTT CASSVLGPNTGELFF
TRBJ1-5 - TRBV18 TGTGCCAGCTCCGGGCAGAGGGCAGTAAGCAATCAGCCCCAGCATTTT CASSGQRAVSNQPQHF
TRBJ1-5 - TRBV6-5 TGTGCCAGCACAGGGGCCAGGGGATCCCAGCCCCAGCATTTT CASTGARGSQPQHF
TRBJ1-3 - TRBV12-2 TGTGCAAGTCGTTGCGAAGTTGACACCATATATTTT CASRCEVDTIYF
TRBJ1-6 - TRBV6-5 TGTGCCAGCACCCTAGCTGGGGGGGATAATTCACCCCTCCACTTT CASTLAGGDNSPLHF
TRBJ1-2 TRBD1 TRBV29-1 TGCAGCTCCACCAGGACAGGGGATGGCTACACCTTC CSSTRTGDGYTF
TRBJ1-1 - TRBV6-5 TGTGCCAGCGGAAGGGTGGCGAACACTGAAGCTTTCTTT CASGRVANTEAFF
TRBJ2-3 TRBD2 TRBV7-3 TGTGCCAGCAGCTTACGGTCTAGCGGGGGTACAGATACGCAGTATTTT CASSLRSSGGTDTQYF
TRBJ1-1 - TRBV5-1 TGCGCCAGCAGCTTGATGCCAGGTTACACTGAAGCTTTCTTT CASSLMPGYTEAFF
TRBJ2-5 - TRBV2 TGTGCCAGCTCAAGCCGCCAGGCAGAGACCCAGTACTTC CASSSRQAETQYF